This T cell receptor beta chain was profiled in a study of T cells expressing NK-cell markers. The CDR3 has 17 residues. TCRdb processed the 5' RACE reads again and assigns one entry to each CDR3 protein, with no DNA. The sample table includes about 380,000 distinct CDR3 sequences. This TCR was sampled from a man aged 18-75 years in good health. Sequences were obtained from blood T cells: a sorted CD56 or NKG2C T cell subset, CD4+ or CD8+ T cells, or bulk PBMC T cells (not recorded which). The J gene is TRBJ1-3, the V gene TRBV12-3 or TRBV12-4; TCRdb reports TRBD1, a call that lacks DNA to check it against. The CDR3 spells CASSLSGGRGSGNTIYF.